The rows below give T cell receptor beta chains drawn from one sample of a study of T cells after yellow fever vaccination. TCRdb used MiXCR to reprocess the 5' RACE reads, holding one entry per CDR3 protein. The table records about 350,000 distinct CDR3 sequences, less than 9.5% of them present only once. This specimen consisted of PBMCs, obtained roughly seven weeks after the first yellow fever vaccination. Source of these receptors: a young man who received the YFV17D yellow fever vaccine. Both conserved end residues are part of each CDR3. A D gene is named only where the DNA matches it firmly. Clone size appears in some rows only: once, few, many, or a class for an expanded clone.

V	size	D	J	CDR3
TRBV4-3	few	-	TRBJ1-5	CASSQAPSLGQPQHF
TRBV28	few	-	TRBJ1-5	CASSTGHQPQHF
TRBV20-1	-	TRBD1	TRBJ2-7	CSARDRPGTGGYEQYF
TRBV20-1	-	-	TRBJ2-1	CSARAPTQNEQFF
TRBV6-1	few	TRBD2	TRBJ2-2	CASSRGGFTGELFF
TRBV11-2	few	TRBD1	TRBJ1-5	CASSLIWTGQMDQPQHF
TRBV6-2/TRBV6-3	few	TRBD2	TRBJ2-1	CASSYRPMGGGDNEQFF
TRBV7-9	few	-	TRBJ2-5	CASSFGDPETQYF
TRBV12-3/TRBV12-4	many	-	TRBJ1-3	CASGPNGGNTIYF
TRBV11-2	few	-	TRBJ2-1	CASSLVPHNEQFF
TRBV2	few	TRBD1	TRBJ2-3	CASSIIGQVTDTQYF
TRBV12-3/TRBV12-4	-	TRBD2	TRBJ2-1	CASSGWVAGGHEQFF
TRBV6-6	few	-	TRBJ1-5	CASMQGTQPQHF
TRBV5-1	-	TRBD2	TRBJ2-1	CASSLTGGFNNEQFF
TRBV11-1	-	TRBD2	TRBJ2-7	CASSARGSGGYEQYF
TRBV5-1	few	TRBD2	TRBJ2-3	CASSRQGTSGGDTQYF
TRBV15	-	-	TRBJ2-1	CATSRDVGEPYNEQFF
TRBV5-1	-	TRBD1	TRBJ2-7	CASSLGAGTGVSYEQYF
TRBV7-3	few	-	TRBJ2-2	CASSSWPYKELFF
TRBV2	-	-	TRBJ1-6	CASSPTGLSSYNSPLHF
TRBV28	many	-	TRBJ2-1	CASKDRTYYNEQFF
TRBV7-2	few	-	TRBJ1-2	CASSSRTAFNLYGYTF
TRBV7-9	few	-	TRBJ1-1	CASSPSGYTEAFF
TRBV6-1	-	TRBD2	TRBJ2-3	CASSHSGGATDTQYF
TRBV6-5	-	-	TRBJ2-2	CASSFRTGEQFF
TRBV20-1	-	-	TRBJ1-1	CSTNPDIMNTEAFF
TRBV5-4	few	TRBD2	TRBJ2-4	CASSLGGDLAKNIQYF
TRBV6-5	few	TRBD1	TRBJ1-2	CASSYSGQGAQGYTF
TRBV5-1	few	TRBD1	TRBJ2-2	CASSLDRGLNTGELFF
TRBV20-1	-	TRBD1	TRBJ1-6	CSARSTGAKNSPLHF
TRBV7-2	few	TRBD2	TRBJ2-3	CASSPTGLAGGDTQYF
TRBV4-3	few	-	TRBJ2-3	CASSLTTGDTQYF
TRBV6-1	-	TRBD1	TRBJ1-5	CASSKDRRPSPQHF
TRBV5-1	few	-	TRBJ1-1	CASSLGSANTEAFF
TRBV9	-	TRBD1	TRBJ1-5	CASSVTGQDNQPQHF
TRBV5-4	once	-	TRBJ2-5	CASSLGRRTQYF
TRBV5-6	-	-	TRBJ1-2	CASSILDGANYGYTF
TRBV5-6	-	-	TRBJ2-4	CASSLPGQAKNIQYF
TRBV5-1	-	-	TRBJ2-7	CASSSDPGQHYEQYF
TRBV11-1	-	TRBD1	TRBJ2-6	CASSLDGTGFSGANVLTF
TRBV3-1	many	-	TRBJ1-6	CASTPGRGNSPLHF
TRBV21-1	-	-	TRBJ2-2	CASTTPGTHTGELFF
TRBV15	-	-	TRBJ2-6	CATSRVRGGGLVGSGANVLTF
TRBV27	few	TRBD1	TRBJ1-2	CASSPGTGVPYGYTF
TRBV10-3	few	TRBD2	TRBJ2-7	CAISGGGNEQYF
TRBV4-3	few	-	TRBJ2-2	CASSQNDRYTGELFF
TRBV27	-	TRBD2	TRBJ2-1	CASSLGLSSSYNEQFF
TRBV29-1	-	-	TRBJ1-2	CSVFRDTNYGYTF
TRBV5-1	many	-	TRBJ2-2	CASGVEAAPITGELFF
TRBV5-1	few	TRBD1	TRBJ2-3	CASNQGTGGTQYF
TRBV6-2/TRBV6-3	few	TRBD1	TRBJ2-4	CASSRTGVAKNIQYF